The clone carrying this T cell receptor beta chain was detected only a few times. The sample's time point: pre-sensitization, week 0. Treatment: therapeutic diphenylcyclopropenone sensitization with weekly scalp DPC. This sample is drawn from a study of human T cells and chemical hapten exposure. Trimming removed 5 bases at V and 4 bases at J, with 20 bases between. The CDR3 has 16 residues. Per germline, CDR1 MNHEY and CDR2 SVGEGT. TCRdb passed the RACE reads through MiXCR, listing each CDR3 protein once. Among a few hundred thousand distinct CDR3 sequences listed, 7.5% to 8% were seen once. The source of this sequence is a young man with alopecia areata. Some clones in this sample may be carry-over from other donors' samples. The sequences come from whole blood, collected in connection with sensitization to the hapten diphenylcyclopropenone (DPC). The V gene is TRBV6-2 or TRBV6-3, the J gene TRBJ2-5; D perhaps matches TRBD2 (5 bases). The DNA of the CDR3 is TGTGCCAGCAGTAATAGGCCGGACTCGACGGGAGAGACCCAGTACTTC. This gives the protein CASSNRPDSTGETQYF.